The sequence of this T cell receptor beta chain was determined in a study of T cell responses to AZD1222 COVID-19 vaccine. Study-wide findings and caveats: Every sample of the repertoires postdated the peak T cell response. Donors were largely white British and mainly female; clonal diversity was possibly underestimated. At study baseline, merely six AZD1222 recipients were seropositive.

Trimming removed 3 bases at V and 7 bases at J, with 16 bases between. CDR3 length: 15 residues. Germline V gene lookup returns CDR1 SGHAT and CDR2 FQNNGV. Clones were read by immunoSEQ multiplex PCR, and TCRdb kept only the in-frame ones, dropping some. This table has about 130,000 clones, around 90% appearing once. Recipients boosted at about 4 weeks or about 12 weeks are pooled. Only a few counts were recorded for this clone. Its antigen is undetermined. The TCR originated in an adult who received the AZD1222 COVID-19 vaccine. Sample: peripheral blood, taken 28 days after the second AZD1222 dose. The rearrangement links TRBV11-2 to TRBJ1-5, with D possibly matching TRBD1 (5 bases). CDR3 in DNA: TGTGCCAGCAGCTTTCCCCAGCAGGGTCCCCAGCCCCAGCATTTT. Amino acids: CASSFPQQGPQPQHF.